A selection of T cell receptor beta chains follows, all from one sample in a study of T cell clones after liver transplantation. Repertoires were generated with immunoSEQ multiplex PCR, while TCRdb's copy carries only in-frame clones and drops some. The top ten clones hold approximately 3% of a sample with under 130,000 clones, approximately 79% of them seen once. Sample: CD4+ T cells from blood, taken 47 months after liver transplant. These TCRs come from a human patient who received a liver transplant. Some T cells may be the graft donor's. Both conserved end residues are part of each CDR3. D genes are given only for firm matches. The size entry is marked missing in some rows and otherwise reads once, few, many or a size class.

TRBJ1-1 | TRBD1 | 14 | NA | TRBV6-5 | CASSYLQGASEAFF | TGTGCCAGCAGTTACTTGCAGGGGGCGTCTGAAGCTTTCTTT
TRBJ1-2 | NA | 14 | once | TRBV27 | CASSPLQGFYGYTF | TGTGCCAGCAGTCCTCTTCAGGGGTTCTATGGCTACACCTTC
TRBJ2-3 | NA | 17 | NA | TRBV5-1 | CASSLEGQTPNTDTQYF | TGCGCCAGCAGCTTGGAAGGACAGACCCCTAACACAGATACGCAGTATTTT
TRBJ1-3 | TRBD1 | 16 | NA | TRBV2 | CASSSGQGRAGNTIYF | TGTGCCAGCAGCTCTGGACAGGGAAGGGCTGGAAACACCATATATTTT
TRBJ2-3 | NA | 14 | NA | TRBV5-5 | CASSPISSTDTQYF | TGTGCCAGCAGCCCAATTTCTAGCACAGATACGCAGTATTTT
TRBJ2-6 | NA | 14 | NA | TRBV29-1 | CSVAQGSGANVLTF | TGCAGCGTCGCCCAGGGGTCTGGGGCCAACGTCCTGACTTTC
TRBJ2-6 | NA | 16 | NA | TRBV5-6 | CASRTDGGSGANVLTF | TGTGCCAGCAGGACAGACGGCGGGTCTGGGGCCAACGTCCTGACTTTC
TRBJ2-1 | NA | 13 | NA | TRBV19 | CASSGGTDNEQFF | TGTGCCAGTAGTGGAGGTACCGACAATGAGCAGTTCTTC
TRBJ2-5 | NA | 14 | NA | TRBV7-2 | CASSGRNLQETQYF | TGTGCCAGCAGCGGTAGGAACCTTCAAGAGACCCAGTACTTC
TRBJ1-6 | NA | 16 | NA | TRBV18 | CASSPTRGAKDSPLHF | TGTGCCAGCTCGCCTACCCGGGGAGCGAAAGATTCACCCCTCCACTTT
TRBJ2-2 | NA | 18 | once | TRBV18 | CASSPLALAGRGTGELFF | TGTGCCAGCTCACCACTGGCCTTGGCGGGTCGTGGAACCGGGGAGCTGTTTTTT
TRBJ1-1 | NA | 14 | NA | TRBV28 | CASREDATNGETFF | TGTGCCAGCAGGGAAGATGCCACTAATGGGGAGACTTTCTTT
TRBJ2-5 | NA | 14 | NA | TRBV7-3 | CASSKGPPGETQYF | TGTGCCAGCAGCAAGGGCCCGCCGGGGGAGACCCAGTACTTC
TRBJ2-1 | TRBD2 | 16 | NA | TRBV18 | CASSPPTSGMLREQFF | TGTGCCAGCTCACCACCAACTAGCGGGATGTTAAGAGAGCAGTTCTTC
TRBJ2-1 | TRBD2 | 14 | NA | TRBV27 | CASSAGLGGNEQFF | TGTGCCAGCAGTGCGGGACTAGGTGGCAATGAGCAGTTCTTC
TRBJ1-2 | TRBD1 | 13 | NA | TRBV7-9 | CASSWEGAGGYTF | TGTGCCAGCAGCTGGGAGGGGGCTGGAGGCTACACCTTC
TRBJ1-5 | NA | 16 | NA | TRBV15 | CATSRDRGISNQPQHF | TGTGCCACCAGCAGAGATAGAGGGATCAGCAATCAGCCCCAGCATTTT
TRBJ1-1 | NA | 13 | once | TRBV6-6 | CASRRQKNTEAFF | TGTGCCAGCAGGAGGCAGAAAAACACTGAAGCTTTCTTT
TRBJ2-7 | TRBD1 | 12 | NA | TRBV29-1 | CSVETGVREQYF | TGCAGCGTTGAGACAGGGGTGAGGGAGCAGTACTTC
TRBJ1-4 | NA | 14 | NA | TRBV6-1 | CASSDRGRSEKLFF | TGTGCCAGCAGTGACCGGGGGCGAAGTGAAAAACTGTTTTTT
TRBJ1-1 | NA | 16 | NA | TRBV7-8 | CASRKRGGIENTEAFF | TGTGCCAGCAGGAAAAGGGGAGGGATTGAAAACACTGAAGCTTTCTTT
TRBJ1-2 | NA | 13 | few | TRBV7-9 | CASSSQQVQGYTF | TGTGCCAGCAGTTCTCAACAGGTGCAGGGCTACACCTTC
TRBJ2-5 | NA | 16 | NA | TRBV19 | CASSMEVRQAEETQYF | TGTGCCAGTAGTATGGAGGTTCGGCAGGCAGAAGAGACCCAGTACTTC
TRBJ1-1 | NA | 16 | NA | TRBV6-6 | CASSYSIAGRNTEAFF | TGTGCCAGCAGTTACTCGATAGCAGGGCGGAACACTGAAGCTTTCTTT
TRBJ2-7 | NA | 14 | NA | TRBV27 | CASSSGGVLYEQYF | TGTGCCAGCAGCTCAGGCGGGGTCCTCTACGAGCAGTACTTC
TRBJ1-5 | NA | 15 | NA | TRBV7-2 | CASSLNRAVNQPQHF | TGTGCCAGCAGCTTAAATCGGGCAGTCAATCAGCCCCAGCATTTT
TRBJ2-7 | NA | 16 | NA | TRBV28 | CASRFTRDGLFHEQYF | TGTGCCAGCAGATTCACCCGGGACGGATTATTCCACGAGCAGTACTTC
TRBJ2-3 | NA | 14 | NA | TRBV7-3 | CASSPGANTDTQYF | TGTGCCAGCAGCCCAGGGGCTAACACAGATACGCAGTATTTT
TRBJ2-5 | NA | 14 | NA | TRBV4-1 | CASSQVSAQETQYF | TGCGCCAGCAGCCAAGTGAGCGCCCAAGAGACCCAGTACTTC
TRBJ1-1 | NA | 11 | NA | TRBV2 | CASNRNTEAFF | TGTGCCAGCAACAGGAACACTGAAGCTTTCTTT
TRBJ2-4 | TRBD1 | 15 | NA | TRBV29-1 | CSVEDGQGRGDIQYF | TGCAGCGTTGAAGATGGACAGGGCCGGGGAGACATTCAGTACTTC
TRBJ1-1 | NA | 14 | few | TRBV7-2 | CASSLQGPNTEAFF | TGTGCCAGCAGCTTACAGGGACCGAACACTGAAGCTTTCTTT
TRBJ1-2 | NA | 15 | NA | TRBV27 | CASSFLGRANYGYTF | TGTGCCAGCAGTTTCCTGGGTAGGGCTAACTATGGCTACACCTTC
TRBJ2-7 | TRBD1 | 15 | NA | TRBV4-3 | CASSQETGGPYEQYF | TGCGCCAGCAGCCAAGAGACAGGGGGACCCTACGAGCAGTACTTC
TRBJ2-1 | TRBD2 | 17 | many | TRBV6-1 | CASSEASGGPTYNEQFF | TGTGCCAGCAGTGAAGCTTCGGGAGGCCCTACGTACAATGAGCAGTTCTTC
TRBJ1-3 | NA | 14 | NA | TRBV2 | CASVLGGSGNTIYF | TGTGCCAGCGTCCTAGGGGGTTCTGGAAACACCATATATTTT
TRBJ2-5 | NA | 11 | once | TRBV19 | CATLRGSTQYF | TGTGCCACACTAAGGGGTAGCACCCAGTACTTC
TRBJ2-3 | NA | 13 | NA | TRBV5-1 | CASSRNQADTQYF | TGCGCCAGCAGCCGAAATCAGGCAGATACGCAGTATTTT
TRBJ1-5 | TRBD1 | 14 | NA | TRBV18 | CASSSRQGRQPQHF | TGTGCCAGCTCATCAAGACAGGGTCGACAGCCCCAGCATTTT
TRBJ2-2 | TRBD2 | 17 | few | TRBV4-3 | CASSFTSGGARVGELFF | TGCGCCAGCAGCTTTACTAGCGGGGGGGCTCGAGTCGGGGAGCTGTTTTTT
TRBJ1-2 | TRBD1 | 15 | NA | TRBV6-5 | CASRYQGRGGDGYTF | TGTGCCAGCAGATACCAAGGCAGGGGGGGAGATGGCTACACCTTC
TRBJ1-5 | TRBD1 | 14 | NA | TRBV9 | CASSSQGFGTPQHF | TGTGCCAGCAGCTCACAGGGGTTTGGGACGCCCCAGCATTTT
TRBJ2-2 | NA | 15 | NA | TRBV10-1 | CASSVRAGDTGELFF | TGCGCCAGCAGTGTGAGAGCAGGAGACACCGGGGAGCTGTTTTTT
TRBJ1-1 | TRBD1 | 15 | NA | TRBV7-9 | CASTTDRGGNTEAFF | TGTGCCAGCACGACGGACAGGGGGGGAAACACTGAAGCTTTCTTT
TRBJ2-3 | TRBD1 | 16 | NA | TRBV19 | CASREVAGQAFNTQYF | TGTGCCAGTAGGGAGGTGGCGGGACAGGCCTTTAATACGCAGTATTTT
TRBJ2-7 | TRBD1 | 11 | NA | TRBV29-1 | CSGGTAYEQYF | TGCAGCGGGGGGACAGCCTACGAGCAGTACTTC
TRBJ2-5 | TRBD1 | 14 | NA | TRBV27 | CASSSSGGQETQYF | TGTGCCAGCAGTTCCTCAGGGGGTCAAGAGACCCAGTACTTC
TRBJ2-1 | TRBD2 | 16 | NA | TRBV2 | CASSGTSGTPNNEQFF | TGTGCCAGCAGCGGGACTAGCGGAACTCCGAACAATGAGCAGTTCTTC
TRBJ1-1 | NA | 16 | NA | TRBV11-2 | CASRSTWGVRGTEAFF | TGTGCCAGCAGATCGACATGGGGAGTCAGGGGCACTGAAGCTTTCTTT
TRBJ1-2 | NA | 11 | NA | TRBV7-2 | CATVWGYGYTF | TGTGCCACCGTATGGGGTTATGGCTACACCTTC
TRBJ1-2 | TRBD1 | 16 | NA | TRBV5-1 | CASSLAPPGQEGGYTF | TGCGCCAGCAGCTTGGCTCCGCCGGGACAGGAGGGGGGCTACACCTTC
TRBJ2-5 | TRBD2 | 15 | NA | TRBV9 | CASSTTGGELETQYF | TGTGCCAGCAGCACGACTGGGGGGGAGCTAGAGACCCAGTACTTC
TRBJ2-1 | NA | 17 | NA | TRBV9 | CASSVARGATSYNEQFF | TGTGCCAGCAGCGTAGCTCGGGGGGCTACCTCCTACAATGAGCAGTTCTTC
TRBJ1-5 | TRBD1 | 14 | NA | TRBV18 | CASSPDRGNQPQHF | TGTGCCAGCTCACCGGACAGGGGTAATCAGCCCCAGCATTTT
TRBJ2-3 | NA | 14 | NA | TRBV28 | CASSQGGTTDTQYF | TGTGCCAGCAGTCAGGGTGGTACAACAGATACGCAGTATTTT
TRBJ2-7 | NA | 13 | NA | TRBV5-5 | CASSPPSPYEQYF | TGTGCCAGCAGCCCACCTTCCCCCTACGAGCAGTACTTC
TRBJ2-7 | TRBD2 | 16 | NA | TRBV11-2 | CASSATGLAVAYEQYF | TGTGCCAGCAGCGCCACAGGACTAGCGGTTGCCTACGAGCAGTACTTC
TRBJ1-6 | NA | 14 | few | TRBV11-2 | CASSLVRGDSPLHF | TGTGCCAGCAGCTTGGTCAGGGGTGATTCACCCCTCCACTTT